The rows below give T cell receptor beta chains drawn from one sample of a study of blood T cell repertoires in COVID-19. Produced via immunoSEQ multiplex PCR; TCRdb's table is partial and in-frame only. Among 250,000 or so clones listed, roughly 80% were seen once. The sequenced sample consisted of PBMCs or T cells enriched from blood (not recorded which). These TCRs come from a woman between 40 and 50 years old who had been exposed to COVID-19. Both conserved end residues are part of each CDR3.

CDR3aa,j_gene,v_gene
CAISPTQNSYNEQFF,TRBJ2-1,TRBV10-3
CASSLEILSPLHF,TRBJ1-6,TRBV5-1
CASSLTVNQPQHF,TRBJ1-5,TRBV5-5
CASSSRWAGSSYNEQFF,TRBJ2-1,TRBV7-6
CASSSGGRGLEPQHF,TRBJ1-5,TRBV28
CASSIQENQPQHF,TRBJ1-5,TRBV12-3/TRBV12-4
CASIGGGDTEAFF,TRBJ1-1,TRBV19
CASSVGQGDSYNSPLHF,TRBJ1-6,TRBV9
CASSSFKGQVNEQYF,TRBJ2-7,TRBV7-2
CASSQYLAGGADTQYF,TRBJ2-3,TRBV4-2
CASSQSNSPLHF,TRBJ1-6,TRBV3-1/TRBV3-2
CASSSPLAGGTPSYNEQFF,TRBJ2-1,TRBV7-2
CSASTGENEKLFF,TRBJ1-4,TRBV20-1
CASSRRDRYNEQFF,TRBJ2-1,TRBV2
CASSLEGPNQETQYF,TRBJ2-5,TRBV5-6
CSVSPIAALYGYTF,TRBJ1-2,TRBV29-1
CASSDLQGAHQPQHF,TRBJ1-5,TRBV10-1
CASSPSGGRGETQYF,TRBJ2-5,TRBV5-4
CASSFLTATTEKLFF,TRBJ1-4,TRBV27
CASISTAFSNTEAFF,TRBJ1-1,TRBV19
CAWSASSGGALSSYNEQFF,TRBJ2-1,TRBV30